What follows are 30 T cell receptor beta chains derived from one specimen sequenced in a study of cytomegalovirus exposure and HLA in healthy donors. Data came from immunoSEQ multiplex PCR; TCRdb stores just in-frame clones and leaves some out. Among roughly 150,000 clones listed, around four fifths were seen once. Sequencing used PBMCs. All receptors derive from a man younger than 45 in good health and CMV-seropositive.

CDR3 region: CASSRQGMGNQPQHF. CDR3 nucleotide sequence: TGTGCCAGCAGCAGACAGGGAATGGGCAATCAGCCCCAGCATTTT. V and J are TRBV7-4 and TRBJ1-5; 7 nucleotides match TRBD1. J lost 2 bases, V lost 5 bases, and 6 bases had no gene match. This CDR3 has 15 residues. Germline V gene sequence: CDR1 SGHVT, CDR2 SQSDAQ.

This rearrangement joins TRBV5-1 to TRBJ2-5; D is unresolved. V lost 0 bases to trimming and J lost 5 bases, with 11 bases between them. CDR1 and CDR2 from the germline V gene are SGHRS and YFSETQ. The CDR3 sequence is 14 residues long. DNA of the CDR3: TGCGCCAGCAGCTTGGCCTTAGTGCGGGAGACCCAGTACTTC. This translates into CASSLALVRETQYF.

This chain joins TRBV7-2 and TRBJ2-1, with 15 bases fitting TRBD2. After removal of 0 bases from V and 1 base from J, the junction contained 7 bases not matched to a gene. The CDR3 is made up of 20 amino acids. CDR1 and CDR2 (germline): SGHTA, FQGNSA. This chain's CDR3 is CASSLAGLAGGPGSYNEQFF. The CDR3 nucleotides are TGTGCCAGCAGCTTAGCCGGACTAGCGGGGGGGCCAGGATCCTACAATGAGCAGTTCTTC. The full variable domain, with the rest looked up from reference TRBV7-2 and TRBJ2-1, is GAGVSQSPSNKVTEKGKDVELRCDPISGHTALYWYRQSLGQGLEFLIYFQGNSAPDKSGLPSDRFSAERTGGSVSTLTIQRTQQEDSAVYLCASSLAGLAGGPGSYNEQFFGPGTRLTVL.

CDR3 coding DNA: TGTGCCAGCAGCGTAGAAGCTAGCGGGGGCGTCTACGAGCAGTACTTC. It translates to CASSVEASGGVYEQYF. The chain is built from TRBV9 and TRBJ2-7; the match to TRBD2 covers 10 bases. Germline V gene sequence: CDR1 SGDLS, CDR2 YYNGEE. After removal of 0 bases from V and 3 bases from J, the junction contained 6 bases not matched to a gene. The CDR3 consists of 16 residues.

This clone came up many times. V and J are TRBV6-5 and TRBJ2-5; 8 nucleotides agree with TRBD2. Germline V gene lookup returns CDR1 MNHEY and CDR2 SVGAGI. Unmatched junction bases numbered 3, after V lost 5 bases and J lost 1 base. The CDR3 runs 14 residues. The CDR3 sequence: CASSSGGRQETQYF. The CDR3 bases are TGTGCCAGCAGTAGCGGGGGCCGCCAAGAGACCCAGTACTTC.

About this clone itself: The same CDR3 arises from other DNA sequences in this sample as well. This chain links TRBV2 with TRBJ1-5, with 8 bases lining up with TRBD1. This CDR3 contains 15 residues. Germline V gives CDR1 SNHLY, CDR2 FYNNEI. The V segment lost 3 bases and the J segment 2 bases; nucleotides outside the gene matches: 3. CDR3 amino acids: CASSDWGQGNQPQHF. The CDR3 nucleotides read TGTGCCAGCAGTGATTGGGGACAGGGCAATCAGCCCCAGCATTTT.

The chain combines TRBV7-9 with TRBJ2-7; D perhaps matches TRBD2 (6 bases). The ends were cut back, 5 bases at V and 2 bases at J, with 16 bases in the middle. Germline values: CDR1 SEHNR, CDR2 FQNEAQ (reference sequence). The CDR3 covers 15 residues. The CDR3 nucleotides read TGTGCCAGCAGCCAACCATCCGCGGGACCCTACGAGCAGTACTTC. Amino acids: CASSQPSAGPYEQYF.

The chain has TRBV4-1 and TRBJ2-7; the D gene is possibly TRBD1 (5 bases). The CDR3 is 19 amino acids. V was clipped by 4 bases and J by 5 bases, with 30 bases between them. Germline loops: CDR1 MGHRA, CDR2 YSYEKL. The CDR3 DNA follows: TGCGCCAGCAGCCGAGAACGTATCGGGCCCACCGGCTGGGGCAACGAGCAGTACTTC. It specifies CASSRERIGPTGWGNEQYF.

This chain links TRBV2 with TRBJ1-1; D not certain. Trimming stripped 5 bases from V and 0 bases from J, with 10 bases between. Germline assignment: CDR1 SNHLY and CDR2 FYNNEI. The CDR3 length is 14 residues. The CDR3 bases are TGTGCCAGCAGTTTCGGCAGGATGAACACTGAAGCTTTCTTT. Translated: CASSFGRMNTEAFF.

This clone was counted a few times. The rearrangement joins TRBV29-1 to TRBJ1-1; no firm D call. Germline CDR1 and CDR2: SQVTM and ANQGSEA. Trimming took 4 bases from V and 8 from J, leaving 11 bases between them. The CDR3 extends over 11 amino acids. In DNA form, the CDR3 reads TGCAGCGTTGGGGCGGCGGGCGAAGCTTTCTTT. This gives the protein CSVGAAGEAFF.

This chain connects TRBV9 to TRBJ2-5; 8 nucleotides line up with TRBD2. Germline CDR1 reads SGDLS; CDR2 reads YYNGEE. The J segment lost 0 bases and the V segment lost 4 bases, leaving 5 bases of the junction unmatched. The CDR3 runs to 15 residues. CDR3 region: CASSQGRGDQETQYF. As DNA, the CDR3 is TGTGCCAGCAGCCAAGGGCGGGGGGACCAAGAGACCCAGTACTTC.

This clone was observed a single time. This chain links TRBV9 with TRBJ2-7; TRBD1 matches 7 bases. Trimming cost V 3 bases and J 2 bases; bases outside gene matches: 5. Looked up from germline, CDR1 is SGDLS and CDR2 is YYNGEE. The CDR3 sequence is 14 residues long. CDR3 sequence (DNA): TGTGCCAGCAGCGCCAAGGGGGCGCCCTACGAGCAGTACTTC. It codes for CASSAKGAPYEQYF.

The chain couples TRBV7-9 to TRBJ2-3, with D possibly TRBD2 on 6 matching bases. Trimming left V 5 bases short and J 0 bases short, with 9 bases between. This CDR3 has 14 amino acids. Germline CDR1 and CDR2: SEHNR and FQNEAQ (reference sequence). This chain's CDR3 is CASSIGTSTDTQYF. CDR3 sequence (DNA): TGTGCCAGCAGCATAGGGACTAGCACAGATACGCAGTATTTT.

The CDR3 sequence is CASSEVDSSSYEQYF. The CDR3 DNA reads as TGTGCCAGCAGTGAAGTGGACTCGAGCTCCTACGAGCAGTACTTC. The rearrangement links TRBV6-1 to TRBJ2-7; perhaps TRBD2 as D (5 bases). Germline V lookup: CDR1 MNHNS, CDR2 SASEGT. CDR3 length equals 15 residues. Deletions cut 1 base from V and 0 bases from J, with 10 bases between.

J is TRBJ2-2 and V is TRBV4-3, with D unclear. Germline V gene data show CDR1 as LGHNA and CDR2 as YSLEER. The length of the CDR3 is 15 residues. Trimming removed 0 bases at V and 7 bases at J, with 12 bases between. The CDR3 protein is CASSQDWSRSGELFF. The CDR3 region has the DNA TGCGCCAGCAGCCAAGATTGGAGTCGGAGCGGGGAGCTGTTTTTT.

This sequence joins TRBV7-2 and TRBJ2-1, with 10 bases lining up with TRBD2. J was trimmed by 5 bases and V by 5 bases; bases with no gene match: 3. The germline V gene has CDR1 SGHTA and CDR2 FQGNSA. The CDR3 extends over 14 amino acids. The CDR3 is CASSQLAGNNEQFF. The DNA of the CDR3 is TGTGCCAGCAGCCAACTAGCGGGGAACAATGAGCAGTTCTTC.

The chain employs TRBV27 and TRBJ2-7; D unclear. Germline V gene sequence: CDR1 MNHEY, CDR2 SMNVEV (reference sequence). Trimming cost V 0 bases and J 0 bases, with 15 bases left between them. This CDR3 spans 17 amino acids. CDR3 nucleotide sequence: TGTGCCAGCAGTTTATCCCCCATTCGTACGAGCTCCTACGAGCAGTACTTC. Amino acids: CASSLSPIRTSSYEQYF.

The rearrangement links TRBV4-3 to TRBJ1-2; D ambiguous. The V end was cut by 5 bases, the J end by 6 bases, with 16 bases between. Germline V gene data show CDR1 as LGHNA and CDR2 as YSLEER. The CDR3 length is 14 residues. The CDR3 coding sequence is TGCGCCAGCAGCGAAGTTAGTTTAGAGAATGGCTACACCTTC. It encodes CASSEVSLENGYTF.

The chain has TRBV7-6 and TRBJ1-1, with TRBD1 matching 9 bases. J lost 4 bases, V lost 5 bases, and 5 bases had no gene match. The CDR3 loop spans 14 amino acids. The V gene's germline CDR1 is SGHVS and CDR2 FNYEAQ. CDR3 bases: TGTGCCAGCAGCGGAGACAGGGGGGGCACTGAAGCTTTCTTT. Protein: CASSGDRGGTEAFF.

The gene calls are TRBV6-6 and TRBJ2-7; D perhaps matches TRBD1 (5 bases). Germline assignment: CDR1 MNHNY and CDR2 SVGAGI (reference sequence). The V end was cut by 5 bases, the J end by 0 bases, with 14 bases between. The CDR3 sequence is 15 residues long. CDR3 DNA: TGTGCCAGCAGTCAGGGTCCCGACGGCTCCTACGAGCAGTACTTC. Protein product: CASSQGPDGSYEQYF.

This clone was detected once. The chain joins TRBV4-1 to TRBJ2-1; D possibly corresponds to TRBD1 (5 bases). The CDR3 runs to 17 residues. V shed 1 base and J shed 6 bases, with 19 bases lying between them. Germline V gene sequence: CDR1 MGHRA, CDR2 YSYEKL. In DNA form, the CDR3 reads TGCGCCAGCAGCCAAGGAGTCTGGACAAAAGGGGCCAATGAGCAGTTCTTC. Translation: CASSQGVWTKGANEQFF.

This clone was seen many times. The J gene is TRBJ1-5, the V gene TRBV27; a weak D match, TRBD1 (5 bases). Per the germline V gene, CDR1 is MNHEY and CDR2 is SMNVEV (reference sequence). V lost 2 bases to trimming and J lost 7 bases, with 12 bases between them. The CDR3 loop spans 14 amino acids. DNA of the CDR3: TGTGCCAGCAGTTTAATTCAGGGCCTCCAGCCCCAGCATTTT. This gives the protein CASSLIQGLQPQHF.

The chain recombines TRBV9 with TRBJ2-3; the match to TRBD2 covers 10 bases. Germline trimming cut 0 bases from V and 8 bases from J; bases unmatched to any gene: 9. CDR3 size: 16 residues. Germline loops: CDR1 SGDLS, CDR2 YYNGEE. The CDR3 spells CASSVDRAGGHVTQYF. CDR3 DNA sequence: TGTGCCAGCAGCGTAGATAGAGCGGGGGGGCATGTTACGCAGTATTTT.

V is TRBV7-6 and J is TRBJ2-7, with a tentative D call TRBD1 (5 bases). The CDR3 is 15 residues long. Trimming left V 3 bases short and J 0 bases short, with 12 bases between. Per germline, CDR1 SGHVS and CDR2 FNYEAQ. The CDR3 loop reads CASSLADRSSYEQYF. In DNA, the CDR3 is TGTGCCAGCAGCTTGGCCGACAGAAGCTCCTACGAGCAGTACTTC. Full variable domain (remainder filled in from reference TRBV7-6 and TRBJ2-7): GAGVSQSPRYKVTKRGQDVALRCDPISGHVSLYWYRQALGQGPEFLTYFNYEAQQDKSGLPNDRFSAERPEGSISTLTIQRTEQRDSAMYRCASSLADRSSYEQYFGPGTRLTVT.

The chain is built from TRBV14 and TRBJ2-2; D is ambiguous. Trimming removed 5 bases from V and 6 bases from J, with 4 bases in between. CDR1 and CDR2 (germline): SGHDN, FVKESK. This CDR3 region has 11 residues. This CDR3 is CASSSAGELFF. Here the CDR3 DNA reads TGTGCCAGCAGCTCTGCCGGGGAGCTGTTTTTT. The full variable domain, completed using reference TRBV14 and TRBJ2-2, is EAGVTQFPSHSVIEKGQTVTLRCDPISGHDNLYWYRRVMGKEIKFLLHFVKESKQDESGMPNNRFLAERTGGTYSTLKVQPAELEDSGVYFCASSSAGELFFGEGSRLTVL.

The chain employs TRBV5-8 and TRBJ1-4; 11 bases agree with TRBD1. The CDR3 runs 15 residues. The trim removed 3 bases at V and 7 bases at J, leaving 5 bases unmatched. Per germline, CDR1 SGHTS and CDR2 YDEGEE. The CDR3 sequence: CASSYGTGGFEKLFF. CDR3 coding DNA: TGTGCCAGCAGCTATGGGACAGGGGGTTTTGAAAAACTGTTTTTT.

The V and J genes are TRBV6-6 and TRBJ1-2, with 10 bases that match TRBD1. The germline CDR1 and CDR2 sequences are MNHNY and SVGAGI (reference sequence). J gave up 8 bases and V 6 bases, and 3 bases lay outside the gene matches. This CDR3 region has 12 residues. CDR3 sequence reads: CASSDRGHGYTF. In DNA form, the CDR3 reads TGTGCCAGCAGCGACAGGGGGCACGGCTACACCTTC.

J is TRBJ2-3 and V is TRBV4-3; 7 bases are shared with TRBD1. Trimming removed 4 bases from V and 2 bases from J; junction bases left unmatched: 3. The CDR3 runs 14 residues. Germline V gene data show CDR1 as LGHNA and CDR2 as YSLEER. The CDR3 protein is CASSPRGLTDTQYF. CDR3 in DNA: TGCGCCAGCAGCCCAAGGGGGCTCACAGATACGCAGTATTTT.

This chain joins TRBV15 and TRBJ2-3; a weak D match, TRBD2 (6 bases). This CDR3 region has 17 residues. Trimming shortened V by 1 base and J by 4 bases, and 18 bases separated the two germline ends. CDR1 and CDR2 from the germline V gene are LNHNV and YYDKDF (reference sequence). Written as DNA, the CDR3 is TGTGCCACCAGCAGAGGATGGGGCGGGGCCGCTCCAGATACGCAGTATTTT. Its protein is CATSRGWGGAAPDTQYF.

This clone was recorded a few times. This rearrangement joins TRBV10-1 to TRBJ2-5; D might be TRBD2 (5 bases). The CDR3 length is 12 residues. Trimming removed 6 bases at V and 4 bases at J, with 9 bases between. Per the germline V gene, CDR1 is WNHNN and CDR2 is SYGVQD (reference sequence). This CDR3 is CASSTGRETQYF. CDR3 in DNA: TGCGCCAGCAGCACGGGGAGAGAGACCCAGTACTTC.